This TCR beta chain was documented in a study of B cell selection in AIRE deficiency. Study outcomes and limitations: Around a third of healthy-donor shared Treg TCRbeta sequences appeared in patient Tconv cells.

Sorting defined conventional CD4 T cells as CD4+CD127+. Unrelated healthy donors provided the controls. Turning to this clone: Antigen: not known.

Per the germline V gene, CDR1 is SGDLS and CDR2 is YYNGEE. The CDR3 loop spans 16 amino acids. V trimming: 5 bases; J trimming: 9 bases; junction bases outside the gene matches: 17. TCRdb's table, derived via immunoSEQ multiplex PCR, lists solely in-frame clones and lacks some. The profile shows roughly 25,000 clones, around 95% of them singletons. Input material: CD4+CD127+ conventional T cells sorted from PBMCs. The chain combines TRBV9 with TRBJ2-1, with TRBD2 matching 7 bases. This TCR was recovered from a human donor in good health. The CDR3 sequence is CASSLDGTNTSPEQFF. For the CDR3, the DNA is TGTGCCAGCAGTCTAGACGGGACTAACACCTCCCCTGAGCAGTTCTTC.